Here is one T cell receptor beta chain with its context. This entry belongs to a study of blood T cell repertoires in COVID-19. The overall study: Acute and convalescent COVID-19 specimens originated in the United States, Italy and Spain. PBMCs, B-cell-depleted T cells, or T cells provided the cDNA or gDNA that made up the material.

How the authors handled the data: The authors estimated nucleated cell counts from reference gene primer amplification. The data were produced by immunoSEQ multiplex PCR, yet TCRdb's version contains in-frame clones alone and is incomplete. That table is the source of V, J and clone size, and D and trimming were worked out from the DNA. The data show roughly 260,000 clones, about 90% seen once. Seattle patients were enrolled while actively infected and followed longitudinally. Germline loops: CDR1 SGDLS, CDR2 YYNGEE. V lost 3 bases to trimming and J lost 5 bases; unmatched junction nucleotides: 7. The CDR3 is made up of 16 amino acids.

The rearrangement uses TRBV9 and TRBJ2-5; 13 bases match TRBD2. Sequencing input: peripheral blood. This TCR came from a person aged 18-35 years with COVID-19, enrolled during active disease. Here the CDR3 reads CASSAGGLAGSETQYF. As DNA, the CDR3 is TGTGCCAGCAGCGCGGGGGGACTAGCGGGATCGGAGACCCAGTACTTC.